This T cell receptor (beta chain) was sequenced for a study of T cells after yellow fever vaccination. Via MiXCR, TCRdb re-called the 5' RACE reads, giving one row per CDR3 protein. The data hold about 160,000 distinct CDR3 sequences, with about 7% observed a single time. The CDR3 has 13 residues. The ends were cut back, 4 bases at V and 1 base at J, with 7 bases in the middle. CDR1 and CDR2 (germline): LGHDT, YNNKEL (reference sequence). The specimen was CD4+ T cells sorted from PBMCs, collected 5 days after the first yellow fever vaccination. The chain is built from TRBV3-1 and TRBJ1-1, with D unresolved. This sequence originates from a man between 18 and 29 years old who received the YFV17D yellow fever vaccine. CDR3 nucleotides: TGTGCCAGCAGCCCACCTACGAACACTGAAGCTTTCTTT. Its protein is CASSPPTNTEAFF. Using reference TRBV3-1 and TRBJ1-1 for the parts outside the CDR3, the full variable domain is DTAVSQTPKYLVTQMGNDKSIKCEQNLGHDTMYWYKQDSKKFLKIMFSYNNKELIINETVPNRFSPKSPDKAHLNLHINSLELGDSAVYFCASSPPTNTEAFFGQGTRLTVV.